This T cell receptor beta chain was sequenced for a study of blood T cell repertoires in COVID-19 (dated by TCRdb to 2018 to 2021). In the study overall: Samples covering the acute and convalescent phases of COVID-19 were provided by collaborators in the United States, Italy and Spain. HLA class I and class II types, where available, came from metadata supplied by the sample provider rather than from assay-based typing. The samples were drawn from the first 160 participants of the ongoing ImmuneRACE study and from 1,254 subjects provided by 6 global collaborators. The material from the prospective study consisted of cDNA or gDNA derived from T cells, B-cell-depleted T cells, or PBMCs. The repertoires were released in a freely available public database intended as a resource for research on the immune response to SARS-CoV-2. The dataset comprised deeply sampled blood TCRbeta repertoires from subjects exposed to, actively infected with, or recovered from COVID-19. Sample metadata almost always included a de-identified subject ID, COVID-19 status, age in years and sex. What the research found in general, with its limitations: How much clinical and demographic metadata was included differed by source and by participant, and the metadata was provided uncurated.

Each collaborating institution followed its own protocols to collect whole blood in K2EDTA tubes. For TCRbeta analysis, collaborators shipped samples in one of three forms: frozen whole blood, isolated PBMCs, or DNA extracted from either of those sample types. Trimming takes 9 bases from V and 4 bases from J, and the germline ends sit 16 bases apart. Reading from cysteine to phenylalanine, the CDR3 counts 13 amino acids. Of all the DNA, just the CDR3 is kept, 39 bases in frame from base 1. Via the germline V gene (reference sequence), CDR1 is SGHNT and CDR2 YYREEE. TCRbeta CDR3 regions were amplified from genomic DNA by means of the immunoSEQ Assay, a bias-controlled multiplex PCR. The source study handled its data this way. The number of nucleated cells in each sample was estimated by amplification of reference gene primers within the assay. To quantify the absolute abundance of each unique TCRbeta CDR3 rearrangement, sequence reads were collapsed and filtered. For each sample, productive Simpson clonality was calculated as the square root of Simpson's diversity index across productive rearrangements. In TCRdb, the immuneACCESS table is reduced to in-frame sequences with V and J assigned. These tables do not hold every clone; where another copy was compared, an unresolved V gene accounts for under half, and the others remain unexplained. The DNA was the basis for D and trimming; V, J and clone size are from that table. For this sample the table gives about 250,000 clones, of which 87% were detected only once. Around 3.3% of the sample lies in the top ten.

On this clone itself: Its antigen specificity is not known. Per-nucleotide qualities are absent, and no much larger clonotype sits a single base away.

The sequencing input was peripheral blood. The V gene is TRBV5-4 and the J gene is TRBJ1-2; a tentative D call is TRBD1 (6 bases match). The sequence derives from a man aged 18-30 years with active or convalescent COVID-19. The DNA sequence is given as TGTGCCATCAATACTATGGGGGCCTATGGCTACACCTTC. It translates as CAINTMGAYGYTF. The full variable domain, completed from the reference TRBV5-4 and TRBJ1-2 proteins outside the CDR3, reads ETGVTQSPTHLIKTRGQQVTLRCSSQSGHNTVSWYQQALGQGPQFIFQYYREEENGRGNFPPRFSGLQFPNYSSELNVNALELDDSALYLCAINTMGAYGYTFGSGTRLTVV.